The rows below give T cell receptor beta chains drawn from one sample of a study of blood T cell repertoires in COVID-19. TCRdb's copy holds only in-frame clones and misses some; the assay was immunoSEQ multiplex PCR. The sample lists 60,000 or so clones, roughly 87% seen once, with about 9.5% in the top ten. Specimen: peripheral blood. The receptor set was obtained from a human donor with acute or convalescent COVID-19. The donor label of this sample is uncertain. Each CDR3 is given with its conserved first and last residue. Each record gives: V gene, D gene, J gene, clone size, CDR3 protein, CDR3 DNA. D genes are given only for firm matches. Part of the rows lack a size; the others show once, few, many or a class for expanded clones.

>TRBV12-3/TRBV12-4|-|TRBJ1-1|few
CASSLQGYEAFF
TGTGCCAGCAGTTTACAGGGTTATGAAGCTTTCTTT
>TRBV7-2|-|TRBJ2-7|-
CASRPGTHSYEQYF
TGTGCCAGCAGACCCGGGACACACTCCTACGAGCAGTACTTC
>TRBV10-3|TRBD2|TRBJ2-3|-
CATRLAVSTDTQYF
TGTGCCACCCGACTAGCGGTTAGCACAGATACGCAGTATTTT
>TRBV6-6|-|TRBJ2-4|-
CASSYAGIDIQYF
TGTGCCAGCAGTTACGCGGGAATCGACATTCAGTACTTC
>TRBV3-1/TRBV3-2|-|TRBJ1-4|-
CASSQAGMDEKLFF
TGTGCCAGCAGCCAAGCGGGGATGGACGAAAAACTGTTTTTT
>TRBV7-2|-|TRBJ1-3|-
CASSVFGGVGNTIYF
TGTGCCAGCAGCGTCTTTGGAGGGGTTGGAAACACCATATATTTT
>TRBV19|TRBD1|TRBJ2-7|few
CASSMDRVNEQYF
TGTGCCAGTAGTATGGACAGGGTCAACGAGCAGTACTTC
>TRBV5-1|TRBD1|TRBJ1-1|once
CASSFLDRGEKMNTEAFF
TGCGCCAGCAGCTTCCTCGACAGGGGTGAAAAGATGAACACTGAAGCTTTCTTT
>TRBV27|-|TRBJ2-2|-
CASRPGGTGELFF
TGTGCCAGCAGACCCGGGGGCACCGGGGAGCTGTTTTTT
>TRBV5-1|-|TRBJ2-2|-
CASSTGLAGELFF
TGCGCCAGCAGCACCGGACTGGCCGGGGAGCTGTTTTTT
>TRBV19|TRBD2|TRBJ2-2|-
CASRTSGNTGELFF
TGTGCCAGCCGGACTAGCGGGAACACCGGGGAGCTGTTTTTT
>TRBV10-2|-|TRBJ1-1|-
CASSESRGRGTEAFF
TGCGCCAGCAGTGAGTCTAGGGGAAGGGGCACTGAAGCTTTCTTT
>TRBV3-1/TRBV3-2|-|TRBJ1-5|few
CASSQDLRQPQHF
TGTGCCAGCAGCCAAGATCTTCGTCAGCCCCAGCATTTT
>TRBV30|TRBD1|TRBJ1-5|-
CAWSPGTGTGSNQPQHF
TGTGCCTGGAGCCCAGGAACCGGGACAGGTAGCAATCAGCCCCAGCATTTT
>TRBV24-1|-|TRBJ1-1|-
CATSDFGAAFF
TGTGCCACCAGTGATTTCGGAGCCGCTTTCTTT
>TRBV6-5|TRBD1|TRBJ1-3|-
CASSYSGDSGNTIYF
TGTGCCAGCAGTTACTCGGGGGACAGCGGAAACACCATATATTTT
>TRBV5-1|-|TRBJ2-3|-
CASSSGGTDTQYF
TGCGCCAGCAGCTCGGGGGGCACAGATACGCAGTATTTT
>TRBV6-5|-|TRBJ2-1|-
CASNPKGLGNEQFF
TGTGCCAGCAACCCAAAGGGGCTTGGGAATGAGCAGTTCTTC
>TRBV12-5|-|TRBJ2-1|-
CASGFRGGGTPNEQFF
TGTGCTAGTGGTTTTCGAGGCGGTGGTACCCCAAATGAGCAGTTCTTC
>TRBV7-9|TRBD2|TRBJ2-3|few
CASSPGTSVGGPDTQYF
TGTGCCAGCAGCCCCGGGACTAGCGTTGGGGGCCCAGATACGCAGTATTTT
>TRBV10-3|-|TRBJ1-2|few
CAISEMGGNYGYTF
TGTGCCATCAGTGAGATGGGGGGAAACTATGGCTACACCTTC
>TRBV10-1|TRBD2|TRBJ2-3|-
CASSEGASGFTDTQYF
TGCGCCAGCAGTGAGGGGGCTAGCGGATTCACAGATACGCAGTATTTT
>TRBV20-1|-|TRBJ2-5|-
CSARGSETQYF
TGCAGTGCTCGGGGGTCAGAGACCCAGTACTTC
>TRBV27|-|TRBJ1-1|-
CASCTWGGGDTEAFF
TGTGCCAGCTGCACATGGGGAGGGGGGGACACTGAAGCTTTCTTT
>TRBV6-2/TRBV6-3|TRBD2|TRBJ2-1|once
CASSYTSGDNEQFF
TGTGCCAGCAGTTATACTAGCGGGGACAATGAGCAGTTCTTC
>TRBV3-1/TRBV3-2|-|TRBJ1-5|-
CASSRTRYSNQPQHF
TGTGCCAGCAGCCGGACACGATATAGCAATCAGCCCCAGCATTTT
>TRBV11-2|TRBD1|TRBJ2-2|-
CASSLATGATGELFF
TGTGCCAGCAGCTTAGCGACAGGGGCCACCGGGGAGCTGTTTTTT
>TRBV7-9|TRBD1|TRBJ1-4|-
CASSKDRPWEKLFF
TGTGCCAGCAGCAAGGACAGGCCGTGGGAAAAACTGTTTTTT
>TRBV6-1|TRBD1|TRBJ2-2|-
CASREDRGNTGELFF
TGTGCCAGCAGAGAAGACAGGGGGAACACCGGGGAGCTGTTTTTT
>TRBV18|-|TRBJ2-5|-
CASSLGGQETQYF
TGTGCCAGCTCACTGGGGGGCCAAGAGACCCAGTACTTC
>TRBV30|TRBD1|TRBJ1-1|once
CAWKVQGASTEAFF
TGTGCCTGGAAGGTCCAGGGGGCGAGCACTGAAGCTTTCTTT
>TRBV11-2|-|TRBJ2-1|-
CASSFSTGSEFF
TGTGCCAGCAGCTTTAGTACGGGGTCCGAGTTCTTC
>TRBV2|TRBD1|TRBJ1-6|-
CATRQGQINNSPLHF
TGTGCCACCAGACAGGGACAGATAAATAACTCACCCCTCCACTTT
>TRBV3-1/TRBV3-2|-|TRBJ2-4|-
CASSAPGAKNIQYF
TGTGCCAGCAGCGCGCCGGGGGCCAAAAACATTCAGTACTTC
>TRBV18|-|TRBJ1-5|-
CASSPDTNQPQHF
TGTGCCAGCTCACCGGACACTAATCAGCCCCAGCATTTT
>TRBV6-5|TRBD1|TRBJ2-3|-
CASSPIANRGTQYF
TGTGCCAGCAGTCCAATAGCGAACAGGGGGACGCAGTATTTT
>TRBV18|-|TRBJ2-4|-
CASSPPGGAKNIQYF
TGTGCCAGCTCACCACCGGGGGGAGCCAAAAACATTCAGTACTTC
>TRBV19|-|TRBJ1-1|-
CASRTGLTEAFF
TGTGCCAGTAGGACAGGCCTTACTGAAGCTTTCTTT
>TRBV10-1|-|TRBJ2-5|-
CASSEGGRETQYF
TGCGCCAGCAGTGAGGGGGGCCGGGAGACCCAGTACTTC
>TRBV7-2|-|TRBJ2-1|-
CASSLWTGTYNEQFF
TGTGCCAGCAGCCTATGGACTGGGACCTACAATGAGCAGTTCTTC
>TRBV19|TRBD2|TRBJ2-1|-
CASIRPGTSGEQFF
TGTGCCAGTATTCGACCCGGGACTAGCGGCGAGCAGTTCTTC
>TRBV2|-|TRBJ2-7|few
CASGGGPSYEQYF
TGTGCCAGCGGAGGAGGGCCTTCCTACGAGCAGTACTTC
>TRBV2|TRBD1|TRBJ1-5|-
CASRRGGQGYSNQPQHF
TGTGCCAGCAGGAGAGGGGGCCAGGGATATAGCAATCAGCCCCAGCATTTT
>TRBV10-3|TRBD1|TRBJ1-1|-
CATGQGLDGDAFF
TGTGCCACAGGACAGGGGCTCGATGGGGACGCTTTCTTT
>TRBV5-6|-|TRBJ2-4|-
CASASLVAKNIQYF
TGTGCCAGCGCATCGCTAGTAGCCAAAAACATTCAGTACTTC
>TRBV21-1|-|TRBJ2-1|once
CASSESPRRDLTYNEQFF
TGTGCCAGCAGCGAATCCCCCCGACGGGATCTGACCTACAATGAGCAGTTCTTC
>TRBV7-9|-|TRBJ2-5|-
CASSLVGQSQETQYF
TGTGCCAGCAGCTTAGTTGGACAGTCCCAAGAGACCCAGTACTTC
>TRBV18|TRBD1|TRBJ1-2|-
CASEQGNGNGYTF
TGTGCCAGCGAACAGGGGAATGGGAATGGCTACACCTTC
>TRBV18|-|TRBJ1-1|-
CASSRGQNTEAFF
TGTGCCAGCTCACGAGGACAGAACACTGAAGCTTTCTTT
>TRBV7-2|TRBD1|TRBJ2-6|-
CASSLTGATLSGANVLTF
TGTGCCAGCAGCCTGACAGGGGCAACCCTCTCTGGGGCCAACGTCCTGACTTTC
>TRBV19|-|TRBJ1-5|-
CASSHNRSYQPQHF
TGTGCCAGTAGTCACAACAGGAGCTATCAGCCCCAGCATTTT
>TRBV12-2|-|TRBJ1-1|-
CASRLAPPGQVNTEAFF
TGTGCAAGTCGCTTAGCGCCTCCGGGACAGGTGAACACTGAAGCTTTCTTT
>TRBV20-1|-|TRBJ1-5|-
CSASQDQPQHF
TGCAGCGCGTCCCAAGATCAGCCCCAGCATTTT
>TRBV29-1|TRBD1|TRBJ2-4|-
CSVDGGQGQKNIQYF
TGCAGCGTTGATGGGGGTCAGGGACAGAAAAACATTCAGTACTTC
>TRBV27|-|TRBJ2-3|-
CASSKDLNQATQYF
TGTGCCAGCAGTAAGGACTTAAATCAGGCTACGCAGTATTTT
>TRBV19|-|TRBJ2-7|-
CASSEASRNYEQYF
TGTGCCAGTAGTGAGGCATCTAGGAACTACGAGCAGTACTTC
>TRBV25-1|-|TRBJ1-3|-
CASSRAGGTGNTIYF
TGTGCCAGCAGCCGTGCGGGGGGGACCGGAAACACCATATATTTT
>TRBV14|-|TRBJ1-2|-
CASSQGGGYTF
TGTGCCAGCAGCCAAGGAGGCGGCTACACCTTC
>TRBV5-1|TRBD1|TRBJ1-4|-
CASSFTTGGPNEKLFF
TGCGCCAGCAGCTTTACGACAGGGGGCCCTAATGAAAAACTGTTTTTT
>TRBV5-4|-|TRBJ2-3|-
CASSPRTSRGFTDTQYF
TGTGCCAGCAGCCCAAGGACTAGTAGGGGGTTCACAGATACGCAGTATTTT